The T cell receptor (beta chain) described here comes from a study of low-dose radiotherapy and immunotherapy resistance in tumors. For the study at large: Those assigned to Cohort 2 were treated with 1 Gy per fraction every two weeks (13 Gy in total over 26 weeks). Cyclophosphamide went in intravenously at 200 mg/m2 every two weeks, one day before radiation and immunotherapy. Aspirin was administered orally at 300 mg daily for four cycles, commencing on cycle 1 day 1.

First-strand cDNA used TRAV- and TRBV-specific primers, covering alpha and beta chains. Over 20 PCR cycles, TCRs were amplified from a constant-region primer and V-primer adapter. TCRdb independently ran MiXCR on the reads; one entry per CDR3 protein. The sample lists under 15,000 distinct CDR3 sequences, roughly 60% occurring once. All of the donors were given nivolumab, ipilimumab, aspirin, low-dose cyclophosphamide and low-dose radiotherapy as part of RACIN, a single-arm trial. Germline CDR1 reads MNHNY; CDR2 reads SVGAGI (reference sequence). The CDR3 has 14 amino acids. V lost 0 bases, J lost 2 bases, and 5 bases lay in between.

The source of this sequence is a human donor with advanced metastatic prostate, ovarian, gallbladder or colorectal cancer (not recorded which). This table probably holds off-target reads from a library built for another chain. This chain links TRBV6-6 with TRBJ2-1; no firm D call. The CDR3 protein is CASSYSSPYNEQFF. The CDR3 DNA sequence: TGTGCCAGCAGTTACTCATCACCCTACAATGAGCAGTTCTTC.